These 15 T cell receptor beta chains share one sample of origin, sequenced in a study of Graves' ophthalmopathy and Graves' hyperthyroidism. Scientists amplified the TCR beta CDR3 regions from RNA transcripts. Second-round multiplex PCR came after first-round RT-PCR with HTBI primers. MiXCR was run by TCRdb on the multiplex PCR reads, yielding one entry per CDR3 protein. The sample contains some 360,000 distinct CDR3 sequences, about 18% of which appear only once. The source material was peripheral blood. The receptors here all came from an adult woman with stable Graves' hyperthyroidism.

This clonotype was counted at least ten times. The rearrangement links TRBV11-2 to TRBJ1-5; no clear D. In germline, CDR1 is SGHAT, CDR2 FQNNGV. V was shortened by 5 bases and J by 6 bases, with 11 bases between the two germline ends. The CDR3 consists of 13 residues. In DNA form, the CDR3 reads TGTGCCAGCAGCGAAGGATCCTCTCAGCCCCAGCATTTT. This encodes CASSEGSSQPQHF.

This clonotype was counted between two and nine times. This chain connects TRBV28 to TRBJ2-3, with D uncertain. CDR3 size: 12 residues. The germline gives CDR1 MDHEN, CDR2 SYDVKM. V was trimmed by 8 bases and J by 4 bases, leaving 10 bases between them. The DNA for the CDR3 is TGTGCCAGCTCAGTAGCCCCAGATACGCAGTATTTT. Its translation is CASSVAPDTQYF.

This clonotype occurred many times. The chain carries TRBV28 and TRBJ2-7; no clear D. In germline, CDR1 is MDHEN, CDR2 SYDVKM. Trimming removed 3 bases from V and 4 bases from J, with 4 bases in between. This CDR3 is built from 11 residues. CDR3 in amino acids: CASSFQYEQYF. As DNA, the CDR3 is TGTGCCAGCAGTTTTCAATACGAGCAGTACTTC.

This clonotype was observed at least ten times. At one of its ends the junction is not consistent with the germline gene, which may arise from a read error. The CDR3 bases are TGTGCCAGCAGCTTACTGCACGAGCAGTGCTTC. Its translation is CASSLLHEQCF. The V call is TRBV11-2, the J call TRBJ2-7; D is unresolved. This CDR3 has 11 amino acids. Per germline, CDR1 SGHAT and CDR2 FQNNGV.

The V call is TRBV3-1, the J call TRBJ2-7; 7 positions agree with TRBD1. The CDR3 is made up of 17 amino acids. The V gene end was trimmed by 4 bases and the J gene end by 3 bases; junction bases not matched to a gene: 15. Per the germline V gene, CDR1 is LGHDT and CDR2 is YNNKEL (reference sequence). The DNA for the CDR3 is TGTGCCAGCAGCCCCGGCGATCGACAGGGTCCCAACTACGAGCAGTACTTC. This sequence encodes CASSPGDRQGPNYEQYF.

This clonotype was detected once. The chain has TRBV7-2 and TRBJ2-7; tentative D call: TRBD2 (5 bases). V dropped 5 bases and J dropped 2 bases, with 13 bases sitting between them. The CDR3 is 14 residues long. The germline V gene has CDR1 SGHTA and CDR2 FQGNSA. The DNA of the CDR3 is TGTGCCAGCAGCCTGTACACTAGAGCCTACGAGCAGTACTTC. Its protein is CASSLYTRAYEQYF.

The chain is built from TRBV7-2 and TRBJ2-7; 16 bases are shared with TRBD2. Looked up from germline, CDR1 is SGHTA and CDR2 is FQGNSA. The CDR3 sequence is 15 residues long. The V and J ends lost 5 bases and 5 bases, in that order; junction bases with no gene match: 3. The CDR3 nucleotides read TGTGCCAGCAGCCCGGGACTAGCGGGAGGGAACGAGCAGTACTTC. Encoded protein: CASSPGLAGGNEQYF.

The V call is TRBV6-1, the J call TRBJ1-5, with a possible D match to TRBD1 (5 bases). V was pared by 0 bases and J by 2 bases, with 8 bases between. The germline V gene has CDR1 MNHNS and CDR2 SASEGT. The CDR3 runs 15 residues. The CDR3 region is CASSEAGGGNQPQHF. Written as DNA, the CDR3 is TGTGCCAGCAGTGAAGCTGGAGGGGGCAATCAGCCCCAGCATTTT.

This clonotype came up many times. CDR3 bases: TGCAGTGCTAGAGATCGGATGCGGCAGGGGTGGCCCAACACTGAAGCTTTCTTT. Protein sequence: CSARDRMRQGWPNTEAFF. J is TRBJ1-1 and V is TRBV20-1; D is perhaps TRBD1 (6 bases). CDR1 is DFQATT, CDR2 SNEGSKA, per germline (reference sequence). V gave up 0 bases and J gave up 2 bases, with 22 bases separating them. The CDR3 totals 18 residues.

At least ten counts were recorded for this clonotype. The chain carries TRBV30 and TRBJ2-7, with D tentatively TRBD2 (5 bases). The germline CDR1 and CDR2 sequences are GTSNPN and SVGIG (reference sequence). Trimming shortened V by 2 bases and J by 5 bases, and 13 bases separated the two germline ends. CDR3 length: 13 amino acids. The CDR3 here is CAWSNGSGDEQYF. The CDR3 DNA reads as TGTGCCTGGAGTAATGGCAGCGGCGACGAGCAGTACTTC.

As regards this clonotype: A clone one base away is much larger, so this may be a read error. The chain joins TRBV9 to TRBJ1-6; 8 nucleotides agree with TRBD1. This CDR3 spans 15 amino acids. V shed 3 bases and J 8 bases; nucleotides not matched to a gene: 7. Germline CDR1 SGDLS, CDR2 YYNGEE. Here the CDR3 DNA reads TGTGCCAGCAGCGCCATGACAGGGGCCGATTCACCCCTCCACTTT. This codes for CASSAMTGADSPLHF.

A single count supports this clonotype. V gene TRBV28 combines with J gene TRBJ1-1; D is perhaps TRBD1 (6 bases). The CDR3 loop spans 14 amino acids. Trimming took 5 bases from V and 3 from J, leaving 13 bases between them. From germline, CDR1 is MDHEN and CDR2 SYDVKM. The CDR3 spells CASSTGTRHTEAFF. The CDR3 DNA is TGTGCCAGCAGTACCGGGACAAGACACACTGAAGCTTTCTTT.

This clonotype showed up many times. A single base separates this from a much larger clone, so it may be a read error. The chain's CDR3 is CASSFSGAAYEQYF. DNA of the CDR3: TGTGCCAGCAGTTTCAGCGGGGCGGCCTACGAGCAGTACTTC. This chain uses TRBV12-3 or TRBV12-4 with TRBJ2-7; 7 bases match TRBD2. J was trimmed by 2 bases and V by 3 bases; bases with no gene match: 4. This CDR3 region has 14 residues.

This clonotype was counted at least ten times. The rearrangement links TRBV12-5 to TRBJ1-2; D gene ambiguous. Germline V lookup: CDR1 LGHNT, CDR2 FRNRAP. The CDR3 contains 14 residues. Trimming took off 4 bases at V and 4 bases at J, with 13 bases between the two ends. The CDR3 DNA follows: TGTGCTAGTGGTTCATCGGGATTGGCCTATGGCTACACCTTC. Translated: CASGSSGLAYGYTF. The entire variable domain, with the rest obtained from reference TRBV12-5 and TRBJ1-2, is as follows: DARVTQTPRHKVTEMGQEVTMRCQPILGHNTVFWYRQTMMQGLELLAYFRNRAPLDDSGMPKDRFSAEMPDATLATLKIQPSEPRDSAVYFCASGSSGLAYGYTFGSGTRLTVV.

This clonotype was detected many times. The J gene is TRBJ1-1, the V gene TRBV12-5, with D hard to call. Trimming stripped 1 base from V and 1 base from J, with 4 bases between. From germline, CDR1 is LGHNT and CDR2 FRNRAP. This CDR3 has 13 residues. CDR3 coding DNA: TGTGCTAGTGGTTTGGATGGGAACACTGAAGCTTTCTTT. It yields the protein CASGLDGNTEAFF. Full variable domain (rest looked up from reference TRBV12-5 and TRBJ1-1): DARVTQTPRHKVTEMGQEVTMRCQPILGHNTVFWYRQTMMQGLELLAYFRNRAPLDDSGMPKDRFSAEMPDATLATLKIQPSEPRDSAVYFCASGLDGNTEAFFGQGTRLTVV.